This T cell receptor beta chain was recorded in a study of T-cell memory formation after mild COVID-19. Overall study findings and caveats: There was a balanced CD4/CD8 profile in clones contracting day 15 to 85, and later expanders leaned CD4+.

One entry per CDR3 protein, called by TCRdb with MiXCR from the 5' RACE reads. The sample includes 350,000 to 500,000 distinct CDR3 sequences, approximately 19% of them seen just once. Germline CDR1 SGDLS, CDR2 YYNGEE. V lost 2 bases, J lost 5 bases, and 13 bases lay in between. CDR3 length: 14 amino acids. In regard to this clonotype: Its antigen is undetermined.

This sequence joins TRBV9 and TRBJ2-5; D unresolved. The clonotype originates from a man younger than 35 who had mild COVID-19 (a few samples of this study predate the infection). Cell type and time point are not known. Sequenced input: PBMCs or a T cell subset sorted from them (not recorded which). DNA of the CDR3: TGTGCCAGCAGCGTGTCCATGATGTTGGAGACCCAGTACTTC. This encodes CASSVSMMLETQYF.